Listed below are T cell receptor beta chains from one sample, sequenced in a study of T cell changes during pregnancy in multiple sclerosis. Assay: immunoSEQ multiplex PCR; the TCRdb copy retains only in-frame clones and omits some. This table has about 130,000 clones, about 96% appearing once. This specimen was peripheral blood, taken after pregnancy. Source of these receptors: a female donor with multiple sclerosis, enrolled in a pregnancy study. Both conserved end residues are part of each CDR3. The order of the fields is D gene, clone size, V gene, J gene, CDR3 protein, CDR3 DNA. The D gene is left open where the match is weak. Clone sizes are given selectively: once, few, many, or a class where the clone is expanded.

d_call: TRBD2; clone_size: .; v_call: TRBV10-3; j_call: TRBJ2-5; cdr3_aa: CAISERLADQETQYF; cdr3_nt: TGTGCCATCAGCGAACGACTAGCGGATCAAGAGACCCAGTACTTC
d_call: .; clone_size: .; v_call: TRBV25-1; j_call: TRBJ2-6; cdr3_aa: CASSASSLSGANVLTF; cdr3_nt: TGTGCCAGCAGTGCCAGTTCGCTTTCCGGGGCCAACGTCCTGACTTTC
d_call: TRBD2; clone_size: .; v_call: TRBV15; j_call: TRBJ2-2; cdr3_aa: CATNTWTSGNTGELFF; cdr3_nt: TGTGCCACCAACACCTGGACTAGCGGGAACACCGGGGAGCTGTTTTTT
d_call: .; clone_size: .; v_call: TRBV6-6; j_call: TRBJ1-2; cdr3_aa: CASSNRQAILYGYTF; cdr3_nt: TGTGCCAGCAGTAACCGACAGGCAATTCTTTATGGCTACACCTTC
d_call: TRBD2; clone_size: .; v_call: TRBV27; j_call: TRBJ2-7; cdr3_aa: CASSPRTSGIDEQYF; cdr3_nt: TGTGCCAGCAGTCCCCGGACTAGCGGAATTGACGAGCAGTACTTC
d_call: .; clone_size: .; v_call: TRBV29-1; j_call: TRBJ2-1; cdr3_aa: CSVQRGEQFF; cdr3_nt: TGCAGCGTGCAACGCGGTGAGCAGTTCTTC
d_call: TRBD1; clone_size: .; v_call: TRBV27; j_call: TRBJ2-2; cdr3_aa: CASSFPTGGPNTGELFF; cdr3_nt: TGTGCCAGCAGTTTCCCGACAGGGGGGCCGAACACCGGGGAGCTGTTTTTT
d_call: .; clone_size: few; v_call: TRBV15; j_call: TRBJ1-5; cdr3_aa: CATSTLNQPQHF; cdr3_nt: TGTGCCACCAGCACCCTCAATCAGCCCCAGCATTTT
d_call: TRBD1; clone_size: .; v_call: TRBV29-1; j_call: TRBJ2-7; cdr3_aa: CSALKTGEQYF; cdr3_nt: TGCAGCGCCCTGAAGACAGGGGAGCAGTACTTC
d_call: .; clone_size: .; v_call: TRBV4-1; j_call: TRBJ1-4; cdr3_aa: CASSQDRSTNEKLFF; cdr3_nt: TGCGCCAGCAGCCAAGACAGGTCAACTAATGAAAAACTGTTTTTT
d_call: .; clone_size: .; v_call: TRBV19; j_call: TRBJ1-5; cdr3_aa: CASSFLGGGQPQHF; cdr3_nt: TGTGCCAGTAGTTTCCTAGGGGGTGGGCAGCCCCAGCATTTT
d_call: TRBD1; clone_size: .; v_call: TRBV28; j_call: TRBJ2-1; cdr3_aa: CASSLFGQGIVPNEQFF; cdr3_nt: TGTGCCAGCAGTTTATTCGGACAGGGAATAGTTCCCAATGAGCAGTTCTTC
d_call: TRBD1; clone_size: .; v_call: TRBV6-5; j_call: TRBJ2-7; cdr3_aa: CASRKGQGSYEQYF; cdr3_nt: TGTGCCAGCAGGAAGGGACAGGGATCCTACGAGCAGTACTTC
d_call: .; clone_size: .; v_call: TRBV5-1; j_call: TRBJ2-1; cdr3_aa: CASSLDREQFF; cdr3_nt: TGCGCCAGCAGCTTGGACAGGGAGCAGTTCTTC
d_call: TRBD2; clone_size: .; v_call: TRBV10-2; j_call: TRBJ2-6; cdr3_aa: CASTGLVSGANVLTF; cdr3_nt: TGCGCCAGCACCGGACTAGTTTCTGGGGCCAACGTCCTGACTTTC
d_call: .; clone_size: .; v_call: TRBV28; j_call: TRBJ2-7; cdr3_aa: CASSLSGTRDEQYF; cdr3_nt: TGTGCCAGCAGTTTGTCAGGGACAAGGGACGAGCAGTACTTC
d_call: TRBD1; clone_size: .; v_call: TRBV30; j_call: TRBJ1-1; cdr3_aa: CAWTGQLNTEAFF; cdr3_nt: TGTGCCTGGACGGGACAGTTGAACACTGAAGCTTTCTTT
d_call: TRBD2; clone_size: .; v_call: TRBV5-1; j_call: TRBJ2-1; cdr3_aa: CASSWTSGPNEQFF; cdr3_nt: TGCGCCAGCAGCTGGACTAGCGGCCCCAATGAGCAGTTCTTC
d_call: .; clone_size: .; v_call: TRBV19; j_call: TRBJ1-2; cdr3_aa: CASTPKRQYGYTF; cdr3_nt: TGTGCCAGTACCCCAAAGCGGCAGTATGGCTACACCTTC
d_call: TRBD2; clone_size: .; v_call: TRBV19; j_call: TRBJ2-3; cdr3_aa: CASSLGLAGTDTQYF; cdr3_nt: TGTGCCAGTAGCCTCGGACTAGCGGGTACAGATACGCAGTATTTT
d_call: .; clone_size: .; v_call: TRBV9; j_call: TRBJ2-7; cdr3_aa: CASSAGKGFGPPYEQYF; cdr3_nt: TGTGCCAGCAGCGCCGGAAAGGGGTTCGGACCCCCCTACGAGCAGTACTTC
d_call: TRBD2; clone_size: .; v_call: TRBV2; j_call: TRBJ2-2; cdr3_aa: CASSEHPAGEAGELFF; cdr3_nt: TGTGCCAGCAGTGAACACCCAGCGGGAGAGGCCGGGGAGCTGTTTTTT
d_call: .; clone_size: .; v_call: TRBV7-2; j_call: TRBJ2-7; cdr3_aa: CASSALRLLDEEQYF; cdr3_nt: TGTGCCAGCAGCGCCCTGAGGCTCCTTGACGAGGAGCAGTACTTC
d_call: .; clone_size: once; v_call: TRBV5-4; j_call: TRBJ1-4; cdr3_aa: CASSSTTGPGLNEKLFF; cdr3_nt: TGTGCCAGCAGCTCGACCACAGGACCGGGACTGAATGAAAAACTGTTTTTT
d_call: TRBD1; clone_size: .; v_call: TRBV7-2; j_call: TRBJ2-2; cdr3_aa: CASSLGPTGAVVELFF; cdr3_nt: TGTGCCAGCAGCCTAGGGCCCACAGGGGCGGTTGTGGAGCTGTTTTTT
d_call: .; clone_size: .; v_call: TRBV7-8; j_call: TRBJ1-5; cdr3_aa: CASSLAGRGEMNQPQHF; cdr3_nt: TGTGCCAGCAGCTTAGCCGGCAGGGGCGAGATGAATCAGCCCCAGCATTTT
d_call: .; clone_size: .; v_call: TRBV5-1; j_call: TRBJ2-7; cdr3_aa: CASSLEGRYEQYF; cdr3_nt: TGCGCCAGCAGCTTGGAGGGGCGCTACGAGCAGTACTTC
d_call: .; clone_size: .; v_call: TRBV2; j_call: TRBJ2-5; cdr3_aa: CASSGMGAGETQYF; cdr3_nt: TGTGCCAGCAGTGGAATGGGGGCTGGTGAGACCCAGTACTTC
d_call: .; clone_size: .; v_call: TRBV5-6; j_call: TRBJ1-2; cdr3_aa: CASSPAGGPYGYTF; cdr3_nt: TGTGCCAGCAGCCCTGCGGGGGGACCCTATGGCTACACCTTC
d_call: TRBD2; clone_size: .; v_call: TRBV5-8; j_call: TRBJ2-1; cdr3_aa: CASSSGTSGRNEQFF; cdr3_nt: TGTGCCAGCAGTTCCGGGACTAGCGGGCGGAATGAGCAGTTCTTC
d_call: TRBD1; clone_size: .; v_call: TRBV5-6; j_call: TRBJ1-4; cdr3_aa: CASSSRQGATNEKLFF; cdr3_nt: TGTGCCAGCAGCTCTAGACAGGGGGCAACTAATGAAAAACTGTTTTTT
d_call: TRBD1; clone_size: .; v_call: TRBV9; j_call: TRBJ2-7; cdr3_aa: CASSPGQGAISYEQYF; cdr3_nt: TGTGCCAGCAGCCCAGGGCAGGGGGCGATATCCTACGAGCAGTACTTC
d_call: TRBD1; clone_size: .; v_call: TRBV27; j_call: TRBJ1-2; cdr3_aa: CASSSGGSNPYGYTF; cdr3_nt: TGTGCCAGCAGCTCAGGGGGCTCAAACCCCTATGGCTACACCTTC
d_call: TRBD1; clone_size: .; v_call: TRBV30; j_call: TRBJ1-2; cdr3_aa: CAARDRGYGYTF; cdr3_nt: TGTGCCGCTCGGGACAGGGGGTATGGCTACACCTTC
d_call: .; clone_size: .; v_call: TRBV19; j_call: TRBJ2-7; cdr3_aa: CASSSTLLGGEQYF; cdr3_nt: TGTGCCAGTAGTTCAACCCTCCTAGGGGGTGAGCAGTACTTC
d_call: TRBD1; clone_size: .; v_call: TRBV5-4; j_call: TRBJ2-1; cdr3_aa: CASSLTGAANEQFF; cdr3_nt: TGTGCCAGCAGCCTGACAGGGGCCGCCAATGAGCAGTTCTTC
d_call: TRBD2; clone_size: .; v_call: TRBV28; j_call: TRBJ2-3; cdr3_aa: CASSSTTSGTTDTQYF; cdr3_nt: TGTGCCAGCAGTTCCACAACTAGCGGGACAACAGATACGCAGTATTTT
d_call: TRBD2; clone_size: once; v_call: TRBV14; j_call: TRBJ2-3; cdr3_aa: CASSQLAGGIDTQYF; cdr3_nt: TGTGCCAGCAGCCAACTAGCGGGAGGAATAGATACGCAGTATTTT
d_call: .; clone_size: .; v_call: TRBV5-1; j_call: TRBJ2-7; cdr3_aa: CASSSNRATPYEQYF; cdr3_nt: TGCGCCAGCAGCTCGAACAGGGCCACACCCTACGAGCAGTACTTC
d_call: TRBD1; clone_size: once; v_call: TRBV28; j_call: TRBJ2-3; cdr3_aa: CASRPTLPDRVTDTQYF; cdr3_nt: TGTGCCAGTCGTCCAACCCTTCCCGACAGGGTCACAGATACGCAGTATTTT
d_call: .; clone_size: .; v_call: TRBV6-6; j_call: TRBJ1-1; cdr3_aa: CASSHRDNEAFF; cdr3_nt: TGTGCCAGCAGCCACCGGGACAATGAAGCTTTCTTT
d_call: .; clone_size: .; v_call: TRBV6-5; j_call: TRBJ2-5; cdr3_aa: CASSYQGVRETQYF; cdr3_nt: TGTGCCAGCAGTTATCAGGGCGTCCGGGAGACCCAGTACTTC
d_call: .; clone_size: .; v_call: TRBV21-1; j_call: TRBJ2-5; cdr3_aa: CASPRNSAPGETQYF; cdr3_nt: TGTGCCAGCCCAAGAAACTCGGCCCCAGGGGAGACCCAGTACTTC
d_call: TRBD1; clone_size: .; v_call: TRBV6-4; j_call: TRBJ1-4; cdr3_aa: CASSPRTGVNEKLFF; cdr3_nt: TGTGCCAGCAGCCCCAGGACAGGGGTTAATGAAAAACTGTTTTTT
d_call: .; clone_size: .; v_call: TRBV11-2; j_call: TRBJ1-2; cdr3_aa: CASSVGQMTNYGYTF; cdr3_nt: TGTGCCAGCAGCGTTGGACAGATGACTAACTATGGCTACACCTTC
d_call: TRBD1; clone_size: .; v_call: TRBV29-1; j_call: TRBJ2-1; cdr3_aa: CSVEYGTGGNEQFF; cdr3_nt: TGCAGCGTTGAATACGGGACAGGGGGCAATGAGCAGTTCTTC
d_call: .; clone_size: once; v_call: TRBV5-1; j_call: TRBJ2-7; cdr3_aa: CASGQTENYEQYF; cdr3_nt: TGCGCCAGCGGACAGACAGAAAACTACGAGCAGTACTTC
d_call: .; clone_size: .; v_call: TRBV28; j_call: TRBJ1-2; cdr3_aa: CASSFQAGYTF; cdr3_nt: TGTGCCAGCAGTTTCCAAGCTGGCTACACCTTC
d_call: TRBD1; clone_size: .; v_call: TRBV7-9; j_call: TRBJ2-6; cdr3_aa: CASSWGQSSGANVLTF; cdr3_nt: TGTGCCAGCAGCTGGGGACAGAGCTCTGGGGCCAACGTCCTGACTTTC
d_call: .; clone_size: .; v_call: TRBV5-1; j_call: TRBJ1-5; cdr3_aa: CASSLEPGRDQPQHF; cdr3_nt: TGCGCCAGCAGCTTGGAACCGGGGAGAGATCAGCCCCAGCATTTT
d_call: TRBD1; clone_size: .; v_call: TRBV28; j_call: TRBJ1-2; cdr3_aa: CASIPGDSNYGYTF; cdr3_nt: TGTGCCAGCATACCTGGGGACAGCAACTATGGCTACACCTTC
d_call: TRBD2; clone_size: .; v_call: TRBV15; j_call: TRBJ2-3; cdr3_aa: CATSRGVRTRSTDTQYF; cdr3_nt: TGTGCCACCAGCAGAGGAGTTCGGACTAGGAGCACAGATACGCAGTATTTT
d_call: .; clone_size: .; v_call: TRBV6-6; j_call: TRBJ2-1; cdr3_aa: CASSPTSSYNEQFF; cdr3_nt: TGTGCCAGCAGTCCTACGAGCTCCTACAATGAGCAGTTCTTC
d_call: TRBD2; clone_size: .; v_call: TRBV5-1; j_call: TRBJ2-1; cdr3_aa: CASSLARGSGNMGNEQFF; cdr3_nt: TGCGCCAGCAGCTTGGCTCGTGGGAGCGGGAATATGGGCAATGAGCAGTTCTTC
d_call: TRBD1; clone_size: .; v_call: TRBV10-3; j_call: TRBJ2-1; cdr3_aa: CAISESGRQGAGEQFF; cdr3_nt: TGTGCCATCAGTGAGTCTGGGAGACAGGGGGCAGGTGAGCAGTTCTTC